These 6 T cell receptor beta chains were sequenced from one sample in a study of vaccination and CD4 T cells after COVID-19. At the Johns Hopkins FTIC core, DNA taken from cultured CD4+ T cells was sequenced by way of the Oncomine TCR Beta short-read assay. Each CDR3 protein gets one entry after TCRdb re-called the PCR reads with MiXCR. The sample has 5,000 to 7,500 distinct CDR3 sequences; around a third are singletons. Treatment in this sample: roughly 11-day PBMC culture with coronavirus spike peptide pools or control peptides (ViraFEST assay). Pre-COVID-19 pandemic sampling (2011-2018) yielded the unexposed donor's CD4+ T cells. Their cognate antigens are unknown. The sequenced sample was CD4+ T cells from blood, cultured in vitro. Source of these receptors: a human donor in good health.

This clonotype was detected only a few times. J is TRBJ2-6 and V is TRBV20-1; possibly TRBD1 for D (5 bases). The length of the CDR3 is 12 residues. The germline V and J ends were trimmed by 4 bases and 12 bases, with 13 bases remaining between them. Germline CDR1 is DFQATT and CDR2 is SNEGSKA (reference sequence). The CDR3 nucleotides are TGCAGTGCTACCCGTTGGGGCGGCGTCCTGACTTTC. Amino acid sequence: CSATRWGGVLTF.

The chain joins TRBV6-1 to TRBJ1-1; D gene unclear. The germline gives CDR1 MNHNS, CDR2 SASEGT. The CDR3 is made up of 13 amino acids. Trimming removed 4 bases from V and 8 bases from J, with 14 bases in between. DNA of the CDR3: TGTGCCAGCAGTGCCTCCGAGGTTTCCGAAGCTTTCTTT. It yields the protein CASSASEVSEAFF.

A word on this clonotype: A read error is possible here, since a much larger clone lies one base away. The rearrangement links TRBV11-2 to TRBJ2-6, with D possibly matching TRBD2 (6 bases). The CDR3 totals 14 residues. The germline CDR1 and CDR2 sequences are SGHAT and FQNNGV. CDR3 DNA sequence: TGTGCCAGCAGCCCAGGGACTGGGGCCAACGCCCTGACTTTC. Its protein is CASSPGTGANALTF. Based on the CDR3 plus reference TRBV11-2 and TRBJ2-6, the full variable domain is EAGVAQSPRYKIIEKRQSVAFWCNPISGHATLYWYQQILGQGPKLLIQFQNNGVVDDSQLPKDRFSAERLKGVDSTLKIQPAKLEDSAVYLCASSPGTGANALTFGAGSRLTVL.

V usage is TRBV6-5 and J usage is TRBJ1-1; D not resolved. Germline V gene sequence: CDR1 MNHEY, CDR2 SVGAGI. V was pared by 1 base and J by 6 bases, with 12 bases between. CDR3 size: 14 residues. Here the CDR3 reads CASSYWGGLAEAFF. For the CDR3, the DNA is TGTGCCAGCAGTTACTGGGGAGGACTGGCTGAAGCTTTCTTT.

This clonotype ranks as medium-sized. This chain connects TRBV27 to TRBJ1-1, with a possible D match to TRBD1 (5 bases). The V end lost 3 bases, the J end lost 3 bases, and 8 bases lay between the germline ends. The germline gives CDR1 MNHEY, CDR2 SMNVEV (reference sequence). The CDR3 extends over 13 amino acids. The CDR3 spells CASSLGRYTEAFF. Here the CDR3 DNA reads TGTGCCAGCAGTTTGGGGCGATACACTGAAGCTTTCTTT.

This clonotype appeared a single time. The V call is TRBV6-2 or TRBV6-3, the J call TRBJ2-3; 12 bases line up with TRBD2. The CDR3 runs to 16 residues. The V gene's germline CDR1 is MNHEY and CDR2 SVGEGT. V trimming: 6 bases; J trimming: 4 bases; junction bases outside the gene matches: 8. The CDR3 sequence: CASRTPSGGAPDTQYF. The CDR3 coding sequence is TGTGCCAGCAGGACTCCTAGCGGGGGGGCCCCAGATACGCAGTATTTT.